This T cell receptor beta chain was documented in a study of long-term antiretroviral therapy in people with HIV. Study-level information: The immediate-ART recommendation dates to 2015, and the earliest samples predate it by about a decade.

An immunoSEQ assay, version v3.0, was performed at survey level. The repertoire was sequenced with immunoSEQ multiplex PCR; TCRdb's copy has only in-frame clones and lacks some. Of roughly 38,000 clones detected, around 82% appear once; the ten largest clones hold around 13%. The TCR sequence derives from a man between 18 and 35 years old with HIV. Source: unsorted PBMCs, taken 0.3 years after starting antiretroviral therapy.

The CDR3 here is CASYVLLAGSSYNEQFF. In DNA form, the CDR3 reads TGTGCCAGCTACGTACTCCTAGCGGGGAGCTCCTACAATGAGCAGTTCTTC. The chain combines TRBV2 with TRBJ2-1, with 9 bases matching TRBD2. The J segment lost 0 bases and the V segment lost 8 bases, leaving 11 bases of the junction unmatched. Looked up from germline, CDR1 is SNHLY and CDR2 is FYNNEI. This CDR3 is built from 17 residues.